The T cell receptor (beta chain) under discussion was sequenced for a study of molecular identifiers for immune sequencing clone quantification. For the study at large: In replicates, RNA taken from around 20,000 or 100,000 naive CD8 cells was divided five ways, and four portions underwent sequencing.

Germline CDR1 is MDHEN and CDR2 is SYDVKM. Trimming took off 6 bases at V and 5 bases at J, with 10 bases between the two ends. The CDR3 totals 12 residues. TCRdb independently ran MiXCR on the PCR reads; one entry per CDR3 protein. The sample contains about 40,000 distinct CDR3 sequences, 15% to 20% of which appear only once. Points from the study as a whole: Highly expanded clone sizes could be underestimated by identical TCR molecules sharing a barcode. Investigators reportedly could detect spiked Jurkat TCR RNA from one cell among approximately 1.1 million naive cells.

The sample holds many counts of this clonotype. Its matching antigen is unknown. The authors gated naive CD8 T cells as CD8+CD4-CCR7+CD45RA+ for sorting. This chain joins TRBV28 and TRBJ2-5; D is uncertain. The sample consisted of naive CD8+ T cells from blood, with Jurkat cell RNA spiked in. Specified subset: FACS-sorted CD8+CD4-CCR7+CD45RA+ naive T cells. The receptor's source is a human donor in good health. Some libraries in this study had Jurkat cell RNA spiked in. This chain's CDR3 is CASSSVEETQYF. The CDR3 coding sequence is TGTGCCAGCAGCTCGGTCGAGGAGACCCAGTACTTC.